The entry below describes one T cell receptor (beta chain). The antigen remains unidentified. The assay was immunoSEQ multiplex PCR, and TCRdb's table has in-frame clones only and misses some. The sample consists of roughly 78,000 clones, approximately 87% of them appearing once. During the collection period, no donor immune events like infections were recorded. Unmatched junction bases numbered 6, after V lost 2 bases and J lost 5 bases. The CDR3 runs to 15 residues. Per germline, CDR1 MNHEY and CDR2 SVGAGI. This specimen comes from a study of identifying expanded T cells in peripheral blood. General study findings and limits: Roughly two-week clone count variance significantly increased as total template count grew.

Sequencing was performed on blood. The sequence was collected from a person between 18 and 75 years old in good health. The chain joins TRBV6-5 to TRBJ1-2; 9 bases are a match to TRBD1. The CDR3 sequence: CASSYHRDRDYGYTF. The CDR3 DNA reads as TGTGCCAGCAGTTACCACCGGGACAGGGATTATGGCTACACCTTC.